This T cell receptor (beta chain) was captured in a study of blood T cell repertoires in COVID-19. Study overall: T cells, B-cell-depleted T cells, or PBMCs supplied cDNA or gDNA.

Generated by immunoSEQ multiplex PCR, the TCRdb table keeps only in-frame clones and is missing some. The table shows 300,000 to 450,000 clones, with around 87% occurring only once. Germline V gene sequence: CDR1 SGHRS, CDR2 YFSETQ. V shed 9 bases and J shed 2 bases, with 21 bases lying between them. The CDR3 extends over 15 amino acids. A Seattle source enrolled patients during active infection and followed them longitudinally. This clone was counted between two and nine times. The chain is built from TRBV5-1 and TRBJ2-7, with D possibly being TRBD1 (5 bases). Sequencing was carried out using peripheral blood. The sequence was obtained from a woman younger than 45 with COVID-19, enrolled during active disease. The DNA of the CDR3 is TGCGCCACCCTTAACCCAGGGTTCCCACCCTACGAGCAGTACTTC. As protein: CATLNPGFPPYEQYF.